The T cell receptor (beta chain) under discussion was sequenced for a study of CD8 T cells in Susac syndrome. The CD8+ and CD4+ T cells were isolated magnetically using a negative isolation approach, whereas the TEMRA cells were enriched by FACS. The RNA, about 0.45 to 1 ug, was put through reverse transcription using random hexamers. TCRdb reanalysed the immunoSEQ multiplex PCR reads using MiXCR and keeps one entry per CDR3 protein. This table has 150,000 to 200,000 distinct CDR3 sequences, under 95% appearing once. V lost 5 bases to trimming and J lost 11 bases, with 16 bases between them. CDR3 length: 14 residues. Looked up from germline, CDR1 is MDHEN and CDR2 is SYDVKM.

Sample: CD4+ T cells from PBMCs. The rearrangement uses TRBV28 and TRBJ1-6; TRBD1 might be the D (5 bases). The sequence derives from a human donor with multiple sclerosis. CDR3 residues: CASSLGENGAPLHF. CDR3 nucleotides: TGTGCCAGCAGTCTGGGGGAAAACGGAGCACCCCTCCACTTT.